One and the same sample provided the 26 T cell receptor beta chains below, sequenced in a study of blood T cell repertoires in COVID-19. The data were produced by immunoSEQ multiplex PCR, yet TCRdb's version contains in-frame clones alone and is incomplete. The sample lists about 140,000 clones; approximately 87% were seen once. The sequencing sample was made of peripheral blood. The receptors were sampled from a man aged 50-59 years with active COVID-19.

V and J are TRBV18 and TRBJ1-5; D is perhaps TRBD1 (5 bases). The CDR3 covers 14 residues. Trimming pared 3 bases from V and 4 bases from J, leaving 10 bases between. Per germline, CDR1 KGHSH and CDR2 LQKENI. CDR3 bases: TGTGCCAGCTCACCCTCGGGGGGTAATCAGCCCCAGCATTTT. Translating gives CASSPSGGNQPQHF.

This clone was recorded only once. The J gene is TRBJ2-7, the V gene TRBV2; 10 bases match TRBD1. This CDR3 has 15 residues. Germline assignment: CDR1 SNHLY and CDR2 FYNNEI. Unmatched junction bases numbered 10, after V lost 4 bases and J lost 7 bases. The CDR3 region is CASSGSGTGVGEQYF. In DNA form, the CDR3 reads TGTGCCAGCAGTGGAAGCGGGACAGGGGTAGGAGAGCAGTACTTC.

The chain recombines TRBV7-9 with TRBJ2-1; D ambiguous. CDR3 length: 13 amino acids. Between the trimmed V and J ends, which lost 3 bases and 9 bases, there was a span of 12 bases. The germline V gene encodes CDR1 SEHNR and CDR2 FQNEAQ (reference sequence). The CDR3 spells CASSFNLLGEQFF. The CDR3 region has the DNA TGTGCCAGCAGCTTTAACCTTCTAGGTGAGCAGTTCTTC.

The chain recombines TRBV9 with TRBJ1-2, with 7 bases identical to TRBD1. The germline V gene has CDR1 SGDLS and CDR2 YYNGEE. V gave up 4 bases and J gave up 7 bases; unmatched junction bases: 13. This CDR3 is 15 amino acids long. CDR3 in amino acids: CASSLGTATPIGYTF. DNA for the CDR3: TGTGCCAGCAGCCTGGGGACAGCCACCCCTATTGGCTACACCTTC.

As DNA, the CDR3 is TGTGCCAGCAGCTTAGTGTTTACTAGCGGGGGGGCCACAGATACGCAGTATTTT. Translating gives CASSLVFTSGGATDTQYF. The V call is TRBV7-2, the J call TRBJ2-3; TRBD2 aligns across 13 bases. Germline loops: CDR1 SGHTA, CDR2 FQGNSA. After removal of 1 base from V and 2 bases from J, the junction contained 6 bases not matched to a gene. The CDR3 length is 18 residues.

The chain carries TRBV12-3 or TRBV12-4 and TRBJ1-4; no definite D call. The CDR3 has 11 amino acids. V was shortened by 7 bases and J by 5 bases, with 5 bases between the two germline ends. CDR3 loop: CASIGNEKLFF. As DNA, the CDR3 is TGTGCCAGCATCGGGAATGAAAAACTGTTTTTT.

The genes are TRBV18 and TRBJ1-3; D unresolved. CDR1 and CDR2 (germline): KGHSH, LQKENI. V lost 2 bases to trimming and J lost 7 bases, with 12 bases between them. The CDR3 covers 14 residues. The CDR3 region has the DNA TGTGCCAGCTCACCAGAGAACGGTCGGAACACCATATATTTT. It encodes CASSPENGRNTIYF.

The V call is TRBV3-1 (or the pseudogene TRBV3-2), the J call TRBJ2-7, with no clear D. This CDR3 region has 10 residues. Trimming took 11 bases from V and 4 from J, leaving 9 bases between them. Germline V CDR1 and CDR2: LGHDT, YNNKEL (reference sequence). The CDR3 loop reads CAGFWYEQYF. Written as DNA, the CDR3 is TGTGCCGGCTTTTGGTACGAGCAGTACTTC.

The genes are TRBV9 and TRBJ1-5; perhaps TRBD1 as D (6 bases). The CDR3 runs 14 residues. V was pared by 4 bases and J by 2 bases, with 10 bases between. Germline CDR1 SGDLS, CDR2 YYNGEE. The CDR3 sequence: CASSWGLGNQPQHF. The DNA of the CDR3 is TGTGCCAGCAGCTGGGGGCTTGGCAATCAGCCCCAGCATTTT.

The chain is built from TRBV3-1 (or the pseudogene TRBV3-2) and TRBJ2-2; 8 bases are shared with TRBD2. This CDR3 is 18 amino acids long. The germline gives CDR1 LGHDT, CDR2 YNNKEL (reference sequence). The J segment lost 2 bases and the V segment lost 4 bases, leaving 12 bases of the junction unmatched. This CDR3 is CASSRLRGGRRNTGELFF. DNA for the CDR3: TGTGCCAGCAGCCGCCTCAGGGGCGGGAGGAGAAACACCGGGGAGCTGTTTTTT.

The chain uses TRBV10-2 and TRBJ1-1; D is possibly TRBD1 (6 bases). V lost 3 bases and J 5 bases, leaving 13 bases between the germline ends. The CDR3 consists of 14 residues. Germline V gives CDR1 WSHSY, CDR2 SAAADI. CDR3 bases: TGCGCCAGCAGTGAACAGGGCCAGCGAACTGAAGCTTTCTTT. Its translation is CASSEQGQRTEAFF.

The chain recombines TRBV2 with TRBJ1-4, with a tentative D call TRBD1 (6 bases). The germline CDR1 and CDR2 sequences are SNHLY and FYNNEI. The V and J ends lost 3 bases and 8 bases respectively, with 13 bases between them. This CDR3 spans 14 amino acids. CDR3: CASSDGRGREKLFF. Written as DNA, the CDR3 is TGTGCCAGCAGTGATGGCAGGGGAAGGGAAAAACTGTTTTTT.

The V call is TRBV11-2, the J call TRBJ1-1; D is possibly TRBD1 (6 bases). The CDR3 totals 15 residues. Trimming stripped 4 bases from V and 3 bases from J, with 15 bases between. CDR1 and CDR2 (germline): SGHAT, FQNNGV. CDR3 nucleotides: TGTGCCAGCAGCTCCGCGGGGGCGTCTGACACTGAAGCTTTCTTT. Its protein product is CASSSAGASDTEAFF. Full variable domain (missing parts from reference TRBV11-2 and TRBJ1-1): EAGVAQSPRYKIIEKRQSVAFWCNPISGHATLYWYQQILGQGPKLLIQFQNNGVVDDSQLPKDRFSAERLKGVDSTLKIQPAKLEDSAVYLCASSSAGASDTEAFFGQGTRLTVV.

This sequence joins TRBV6-2 or TRBV6-3 and TRBJ2-5; possibly TRBD2 for D (5 bases). The CDR3 is 14 amino acids. In germline, CDR1 is MNHEY, CDR2 SVGEGT. V was trimmed by 2 bases and J by 4 bases, leaving 11 bases between them. The CDR3 region has the DNA TGTGCCAGCAGTTACCGTCGGGGTGGAGAGACCCAGTACTTC. Translation: CASSYRRGGETQYF.

The genes are TRBV18 and TRBJ2-6; D not resolved. CDR1 is KGHSH, CDR2 LQKENI, per germline. The CDR3 consists of 15 residues. Trimming removed 0 bases from V and 4 bases from J, with 7 bases in between. The CDR3: CASSPPRRGANVLTF. The CDR3 nucleotides are TGTGCCAGCTCACCACCGAGGAGAGGGGCCAACGTCCTGACTTTC.

A few counts support this clone. The chain couples TRBV6-5 to TRBJ2-3; D may be TRBD1 or TRBD2 (5 bases each). Germline V gives CDR1 MNHEY, CDR2 SVGAGI. The CDR3 runs 13 residues. The CDR3 nucleotides are TGTGCGAGCGGCCTCGGACACACAGATACGCAGTATTTT. This encodes CASGLGHTDTQYF.

In this sample, this clone turned up once. The CDR3 DNA reads TGTGCCAGCAGTTACCCCCTAGCGGGGGATGACACCGGGGAGCTGTTTTTT. Its protein is CASSYPLAGDDTGELFF. This chain connects TRBV6-2 or TRBV6-3 to TRBJ2-2, with 10 positions matching TRBD2. V trimming: 2 bases; J trimming: 3 bases; junction bases outside the gene matches: 6. The CDR3 spans 17 residues. Germline assignment: CDR1 MNHEY and CDR2 SVGEGT.

The chain uses TRBV19 and TRBJ1-5; no clear D. This CDR3 has 13 amino acids. V dropped 2 bases and J dropped 3 bases, with 5 bases sitting between them. The germline V gene has CDR1 LNHDA and CDR2 SQIVND (reference sequence). CDR3 loop: CASSIIVNQPQHF. The CDR3 nucleotides read TGTGCCAGTAGTATAATAGTCAATCAGCCCCAGCATTTT.

The genes are TRBV11-1 and TRBJ2-7; D possibly corresponds to TRBD1 (6 bases). This CDR3 is 14 amino acids long. Trimming took 4 bases from V and 2 from J, leaving 12 bases between them. Germline V lookup: CDR1 SGHAT, CDR2 FQDESV (reference sequence). CDR3 bases: TGTGCCAGCAGCTCGGACAGCAACGCCTACGAGCAGTACTTC. Translated: CASSSDSNAYEQYF.

The chain links TRBV19 to TRBJ2-5; 8 bases align to TRBD1. This CDR3 region has 14 residues. The germline gives CDR1 LNHDA, CDR2 SQIVND (reference sequence). V shed 6 bases, J shed 7 bases, and the junction held 10 bases outside the gene matches. CDR3 DNA: TGTGCCAGTAGGACAGGGGCCACGTTAGGGACCCAGTACTTC. Residues: CASRTGATLGTQYF.

CDR3 in DNA: TGTGCCAGCAGGGACAGGCCCGGGGGCACTGAAGCTTTCTTT. Amino acids: CASRDRPGGTEAFF. J is TRBJ1-1 and V is TRBV6-6, with 7 bases identical to TRBD1. The CDR3 has 14 amino acids. Germline-derived CDR1 and CDR2 are MNHNY and SVGAGI (reference sequence). V lost 6 bases and J lost 4; bases outside the gene matches: 8.

This clone has only a few counts. V and J are TRBV6-6 and TRBJ2-1; D unclear. Germline CDR1 MNHNY, CDR2 SVGAGI (reference sequence). The CDR3 covers 13 residues. With 6 bases removed from V and 0 bases from J, the gap between germline ends came to 6 bases. The CDR3, as DNA: TGTGCCAGCAGCCGGAGCTCCTACAATGAGCAGTTCTTC. Its translation is CASSRSSYNEQFF.

CDR3 DNA sequence: TGTGCCAGCAGCTTGGTAGAGTCACCCCTCCACTTT. Amino acids: CASSLVESPLHF. This chain connects TRBV5-6 to TRBJ1-6, with no clear D. This CDR3 is built from 12 residues. Germline values: CDR1 SGHDT, CDR2 YYEEEE. V lost 0 bases, J lost 10 bases, and 5 bases lay in between. The whole variable domain, remainder taken from reference TRBV5-6 and TRBJ1-6, is DAGVTQSPTHLIKTRGQQVTLRCSPKSGHDTVSWYQQALGQGPQFIFQYYEEEERQRGNFPDRFSGHQFPNYSSELNVNALLLGDSALYLCASSLVESPLHFGNGTRLTVT.

The chain couples TRBV30 to TRBJ2-7; a weak D match, TRBD2 (5 bases). Germline V gene sequence: CDR1 GTSNPN, CDR2 SVGIG (reference sequence). Trimming took off 6 bases at V and 4 bases at J, with 16 bases between the two ends. CDR3 length: 13 amino acids. CDR3 sequence reads: CACDEGNRYEQYF. DNA for the CDR3: TGTGCCTGCGACGAGGGTAACCGTTACGAGCAGTACTTC.

Worth noting for this clone: Other DNA sequences in the same sample also yield this CDR3. The J gene is TRBJ1-1, the V gene TRBV3-1 (or the pseudogene TRBV3-2); 10 nucleotides line up with TRBD1. Germline-derived CDR1 and CDR2 are LGHDT and YNNKEL (reference sequence). After removal of 5 bases from V and 5 bases from J, the junction contained 5 bases not matched to a gene. The CDR3 spans 14 residues. The CDR3 DNA follows: TGTGCCAGCAGCTTGGGACAGGGGAGGACTGAAGCTTTCTTT. This codes for CASSLGQGRTEAFF.

V is TRBV5-6 and J is TRBJ2-7, with TRBD2 matching 7 bases. The CDR3 totals 13 residues. In germline, CDR1 is SGHDT, CDR2 YYEEEE. Trimming at V came to 6 bases and at J to 7 bases, leaving 10 bases not matched to a gene. This CDR3 reads CASTLPPGGEQYF. The CDR3 coding sequence is TGTGCCAGCACCCTCCCCCCCGGGGGGGAGCAGTACTTC.